This TCR beta chain was sequenced in a study of cytomegalovirus exposure and HLA in healthy donors. Study findings and constraints: TRBV6-2, TRBV6-3 and some other V segments were unresolvable in 87-base-pair reads.

Primers for the PCR totalled 60 Vbeta and 13 Jbeta. Source study methods: As a later analysis found, there were 70 million to 90 million unique TCR beta chains, of which roughly 11 million were shared. Assay used: immunoSEQ multiplex PCR; TCRdb lists only in-frame clones, some missing. Clone size and V and J calls were adopted from that table, with D and trimming inferred from the DNA. Across about 46,000 clones, the top ten clones capture more than 0.9% of the sample. The CDR3 extends over 14 amino acids. Trimming took 6 bases from V and 3 from J; bases not matched to a gene: 8. CDR1 is KGHSH and CDR2 is LQKENI in the germline V gene. As to this clone: Its antigen is not known.

The gene calls are TRBV18 and TRBJ2-7, with TRBD2 matching over 7 bases. The receptor comes from a woman in her 40s in good health and CMV-seronegative. Sequencing input: PBMCs. The CDR3 DNA sequence: TGTGCCAGCTCGCCCGGGACTACCGGCTACGAGCAGTACTTC. This sequence encodes CASSPGTTGYEQYF.